This T cell receptor beta chain was observed in a study of cytomegalovirus exposure and HLA in healthy donors. The wider study: Tens of millions of unique TCRs from HLA-typed donors made up an early data release.

Points from the study as a whole: The listing of some 170 TCR beta chains classed them as cytomegalovirus-associated. Rates of TCR association differed by HLA locus in a later analysis, with DRB1 highest and HLA-C lowest. Later analysis associated a missense DCLRE1C variant with TCR beta V- and J-gene trimming.

PCR primers comprised 60 Vbeta and 13 Jbeta primers. Profiling relied on immunoSEQ multiplex PCR, and the TCRdb table lists in-frame clones only, not all of them. The sample has approximately 160,000 clones; around 72% are singletons. In regard to this clone: No antigen is known for it.

V was pared by 5 bases and J by 7 bases, with 8 bases between. The CDR3 length is 11 residues. CDR1 is LGHNT and CDR2 is FRNRAP in the germline V gene. The source is a man younger than 35 in good health and CMV-seronegative. The chain recombines TRBV12-5 with TRBJ1-2; perhaps TRBD1 as D (5 bases). The sequencing sample was made of PBMCs. CDR3 in DNA: TGTGCTAGTGGTGCGGGGCTTGGCTACACCTTC. Protein product: CASGAGLGYTF. Drawing the rest from reference TRBV12-5 and TRBJ1-2, the complete variable domain is DARVTQTPRHKVTEMGQEVTMRCQPILGHNTVFWYRQTMMQGLELLAYFRNRAPLDDSGMPKDRFSAEMPDATLATLKIQPSEPRDSAVYFCASGAGLGYTFGSGTRLTVV.